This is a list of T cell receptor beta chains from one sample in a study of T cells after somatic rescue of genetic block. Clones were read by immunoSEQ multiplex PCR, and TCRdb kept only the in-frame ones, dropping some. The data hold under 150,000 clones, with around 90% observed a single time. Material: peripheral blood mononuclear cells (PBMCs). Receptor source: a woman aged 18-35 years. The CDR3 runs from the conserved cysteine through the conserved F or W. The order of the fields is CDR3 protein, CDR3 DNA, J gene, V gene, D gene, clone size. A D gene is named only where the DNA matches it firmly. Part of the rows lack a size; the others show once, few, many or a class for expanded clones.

CDR3 protein: CASRQSENSGNTIYF; CDR3 DNA: TGTGCCAGCAGGCAGAGTGAGAACTCTGGAAACACCATATATTTT; J gene: TRBJ1-3; V gene: TRBV7-9; D gene: .; clone size: .
CDR3 protein: CASSFGGMQETQYF; CDR3 DNA: TGTGCCAGCAGTTTTGGGGGGATGCAAGAGACCCAGTACTTC; J gene: TRBJ2-5; V gene: TRBV28; D gene: .; clone size: .
CDR3 protein: CASSLKRAVFFSGNTIYF; CDR3 DNA: TGTGCCAGCAGCTTAAAGAGGGCCGTGTTCTTCTCTGGAAACACCATATATTTT; J gene: TRBJ1-3; V gene: TRBV5-6; D gene: .; clone size: .
CDR3 protein: CASSQALLWGQETQYF; CDR3 DNA: TGTGCCAGCAGCCAAGCCCTTCTGTGGGGCCAAGAGACCCAGTACTTC; J gene: TRBJ2-5; V gene: TRBV14; D gene: .; clone size: .
CDR3 protein: CASSLMTDSYEQYF; CDR3 DNA: TGTGCCAGCAGCCTCATGACGGATTCCTACGAGCAGTACTTC; J gene: TRBJ2-7; V gene: TRBV27; D gene: .; clone size: .
CDR3 protein: CAWSVTAPGTGELFF; CDR3 DNA: TGTGCCTGGAGTGTAACGGCCCCAGGCACCGGGGAGCTGTTTTTT; J gene: TRBJ2-2; V gene: TRBV30; D gene: .; clone size: .
CDR3 protein: CASSPGTSGVTGELFF; CDR3 DNA: TGTGCCAGCTCACCTGGGACTAGCGGAGTCACTGGGGAGCTGTTTTTT; J gene: TRBJ2-2; V gene: TRBV18; D gene: TRBD2; clone size: .
CDR3 protein: CASSTGTASNQPQHF; CDR3 DNA: TGTGCCAGCTCAACTGGGACGGCGAGCAATCAGCCCCAGCATTTT; J gene: TRBJ1-5; V gene: TRBV28; D gene: .; clone size: .
CDR3 protein: CASSIGTSYEQYF; CDR3 DNA: TGTGCCAGTAGTATTGGGACCTCCTACGAGCAGTACTTC; J gene: TRBJ2-7; V gene: TRBV19; D gene: .; clone size: .
CDR3 protein: CASSQEPSPQGASYNEQFF; CDR3 DNA: TGCGCCAGCAGCCAAGAGCCCTCCCCCCAGGGGGCTTCCTACAATGAGCAGTTCTTC; J gene: TRBJ2-1; V gene: TRBV4-1; D gene: TRBD1; clone size: .
CDR3 protein: CASSSKTSGAETQYF; CDR3 DNA: TGTGCCAGCAGCTCTAAAACTAGCGGGGCGGAGACCCAGTACTTC; J gene: TRBJ2-5; V gene: TRBV27; D gene: TRBD2; clone size: .
CDR3 protein: CASSVDAVGRYGYTF; CDR3 DNA: TGTGCCAGCAGCGTAGACGCAGTGGGTCGCTATGGCTACACCTTC; J gene: TRBJ1-2; V gene: TRBV9; D gene: .; clone size: .
CDR3 protein: CATGGGPGANVLTF; CDR3 DNA: TGTGCCACCGGGGGGGGCCCCGGGGCCAACGTCCTGACTTTC; J gene: TRBJ2-6; V gene: TRBV10-3; D gene: TRBD2; clone size: .
CDR3 protein: CSVLGGSTEAFF; CDR3 DNA: TGCAGCGTTCTGGGTGGTAGCACTGAAGCTTTCTTT; J gene: TRBJ1-1; V gene: TRBV29-1; D gene: .; clone size: .
CDR3 protein: CASAIAGPRTDTQYF; CDR3 DNA: TGTGCCAGCGCCATAGCGGGGCCACGCACAGATACGCAGTATTTT; J gene: TRBJ2-3; V gene: TRBV6-1; D gene: TRBD2; clone size: .
CDR3 protein: CASSLKTGGYGYTF; CDR3 DNA: TGTGCCAGCAGCTTAAAGACAGGGGGCTATGGCTACACCTTC; J gene: TRBJ1-2; V gene: TRBV13; D gene: TRBD1; clone size: .
CDR3 protein: CASSQDPQGNTGELFF; CDR3 DNA: TGCGCCAGCAGCCAGGATCCACAGGGTAACACCGGGGAGCTGTTTTTT; J gene: TRBJ2-2; V gene: TRBV5-1; D gene: .; clone size: .
CDR3 protein: CASSLGAGGADTQYF; CDR3 DNA: TGTGCCAGCAGCTTAGGAGCGGGGGGCGCAGATACGCAGTATTTT; J gene: TRBJ2-3; V gene: TRBV7-3; D gene: TRBD2; clone size: .
CDR3 protein: CASSLWTSNYGYTF; CDR3 DNA: TGTGCCAGCAGCCTCTGGACCTCTAACTATGGCTACACCTTC; J gene: TRBJ1-2; V gene: TRBV7-2; D gene: .; clone size: .
CDR3 protein: CASLSGAGELFF; CDR3 DNA: TGTGCCAGCCTAAGTGGGGCCGGGGAGCTGTTTTTT; J gene: TRBJ2-2; V gene: TRBV19; D gene: .; clone size: .
CDR3 protein: CASSRREDTQYF; CDR3 DNA: TGTGCCAGTAGTAGGAGGGAAGATACGCAGTATTTT; J gene: TRBJ2-3; V gene: TRBV19; D gene: .; clone size: .
CDR3 protein: CASSVWETPNTEAFF; CDR3 DNA: TGTGCCAGCAGCGTATGGGAGACACCAAATACTGAAGCTTTCTTT; J gene: TRBJ1-1; V gene: TRBV9; D gene: .; clone size: .
CDR3 protein: CASSQVTGGDEQYF; CDR3 DNA: TGCGCCAGCAGCCAAGTAACAGGGGGCGACGAGCAGTACTTC; J gene: TRBJ2-7; V gene: TRBV4-3; D gene: TRBD1; clone size: .
CDR3 protein: CASSDRGYGYTF; CDR3 DNA: TGTGCCAGCTCGGACAGGGGTTATGGCTACACCTTC; J gene: TRBJ1-2; V gene: TRBV18; D gene: TRBD1; clone size: once
CDR3 protein: CASSIGQGNSPLHF; CDR3 DNA: TGTGCCAGTAGTATCGGACAGGGGAATTCACCCCTCCACTTT; J gene: TRBJ1-6; V gene: TRBV19; D gene: TRBD1; clone size: .
CDR3 protein: CASSLRSSYNEQFF; CDR3 DNA: TGTGCCAGCAGCTTGAGGAGCTCCTACAATGAGCAGTTCTTC; J gene: TRBJ2-1; V gene: TRBV5-4; D gene: .; clone size: .
CDR3 protein: CASSLDPGTGGYTF; CDR3 DNA: TGTGCCAGCAGCTTAGACCCAGGGACTGGCGGCTACACCTTC; J gene: TRBJ1-2; V gene: TRBV7-6; D gene: .; clone size: .
CDR3 protein: CASSLDRPTYEQYF; CDR3 DNA: TGCGCCAGCAGCTTGGACAGGCCAACCTACGAGCAGTACTTC; J gene: TRBJ2-7; V gene: TRBV5-1; D gene: .; clone size: .
CDR3 protein: CASRLGETQYF; CDR3 DNA: TGTGCCAGTAGGTTGGGCGAGACCCAGTACTTC; J gene: TRBJ2-5; V gene: TRBV19; D gene: .; clone size: .
CDR3 protein: CASSLKLQQGTYEQYF; CDR3 DNA: TGTGCCAGCAGTTTAAAGTTACAACAGGGTACCTACGAGCAGTACTTC; J gene: TRBJ2-7; V gene: TRBV28; D gene: .; clone size: .
CDR3 protein: CATKTGFYGYTF; CDR3 DNA: TGTGCCACTAAAACGGGGTTCTATGGCTACACCTTC; J gene: TRBJ1-2; V gene: TRBV19; D gene: .; clone size: .
CDR3 protein: CASSSRGTDSYNEQFF; CDR3 DNA: TGTGCCAGCAGCTCTAGGGGGACGGACAGCTACAATGAGCAGTTCTTC; J gene: TRBJ2-1; V gene: TRBV13; D gene: .; clone size: .
CDR3 protein: CASSLRPGGSSYNEQFF; CDR3 DNA: TGCGCCAGCAGCCTCCGCCCCGGCGGTAGCTCCTACAATGAGCAGTTCTTC; J gene: TRBJ2-1; V gene: TRBV4-1; D gene: .; clone size: .
CDR3 protein: CASSRSPRPQHF; CDR3 DNA: TGTGCCAGCAGTAGATCCCCCAGACCCCAGCATTTT; J gene: TRBJ1-5; V gene: TRBV28; D gene: .; clone size: .
CDR3 protein: CASSFRQGSPEAFF; CDR3 DNA: TGTGCCAGCAGCTTTAGACAGGGAAGCCCTGAAGCTTTCTTT; J gene: TRBJ1-1; V gene: TRBV11-2; D gene: TRBD1; clone size: .
CDR3 protein: CASRTGLQGTQYF; CDR3 DNA: TGTGCCAGCAGAACAGGGCTACAGGGGACGCAGTATTTT; J gene: TRBJ2-3; V gene: TRBV6-1; D gene: TRBD1; clone size: .
CDR3 protein: CASSQGPGYEQFF; CDR3 DNA: TGCGCCAGCAGCCAAGGACCGGGATATGAGCAGTTCTTC; J gene: TRBJ2-1; V gene: TRBV4-1; D gene: .; clone size: .
CDR3 protein: CASRQPQETQYF; CDR3 DNA: TGCGCCTCCCGACAGCCCCAAGAGACCCAGTACTTC; J gene: TRBJ2-5; V gene: TRBV5-1; D gene: .; clone size: .
CDR3 protein: CASSLVGDPSNQPQHF; CDR3 DNA: TGTGCCAGCAGCTTAGTTGGGGACCCAAGCAATCAGCCCCAGCATTTT; J gene: TRBJ1-5; V gene: TRBV7-2; D gene: .; clone size: .
CDR3 protein: CASSPMGVANVLTF; CDR3 DNA: TGTGCCAGCAGCCCCATGGGGGTGGCCAACGTCCTGACTTTC; J gene: TRBJ2-6; V gene: TRBV7-9; D gene: .; clone size: .
CDR3 protein: CAISETGNTEAFF; CDR3 DNA: TGTGCCATCAGTGAGACAGGGAACACTGAAGCTTTCTTT; J gene: TRBJ1-1; V gene: TRBV10-3; D gene: .; clone size: once
CDR3 protein: CASSLEGTEAFF; CDR3 DNA: TGCGCCAGCAGCTTGGAGGGGACTGAAGCTTTCTTT; J gene: TRBJ1-1; V gene: TRBV5-1; D gene: .; clone size: few
CDR3 protein: CASSSQTGQINSPLHF; CDR3 DNA: TGTGCCAGCAGCTCGCAGACGGGACAGATTAATTCACCCCTCCACTTT; J gene: TRBJ1-6; V gene: TRBV7-8; D gene: TRBD1; clone size: .
CDR3 protein: CASRGRQSYNEQFF; CDR3 DNA: TGTGCCAGCCGGGGGCGCCAGTCCTACAATGAGCAGTTCTTC; J gene: TRBJ2-1; V gene: TRBV2; D gene: .; clone size: .